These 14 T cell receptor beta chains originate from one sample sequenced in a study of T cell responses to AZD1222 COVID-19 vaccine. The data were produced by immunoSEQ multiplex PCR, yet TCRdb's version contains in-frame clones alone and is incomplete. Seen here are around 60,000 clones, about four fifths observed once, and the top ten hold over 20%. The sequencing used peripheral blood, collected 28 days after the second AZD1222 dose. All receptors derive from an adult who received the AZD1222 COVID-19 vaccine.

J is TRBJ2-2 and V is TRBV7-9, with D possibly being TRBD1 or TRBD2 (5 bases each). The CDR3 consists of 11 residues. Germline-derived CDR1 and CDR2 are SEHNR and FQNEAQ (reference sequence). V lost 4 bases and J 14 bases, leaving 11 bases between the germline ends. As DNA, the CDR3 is TGTGCCAGCAGCTCCGGGGCCGAACTGTTTTTT. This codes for CASSSGAELFF. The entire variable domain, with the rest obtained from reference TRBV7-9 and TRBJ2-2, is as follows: DTGVSQNPRHKITKRGQNVTFRCDPISEHNRLYWYRQTLGQGPEFLTYFQNEAQLEKSRLLSDRFSAERPKGSFSTLEIQRTEQGDSAMYLCASSSGAELFFGEGSRLTVL.

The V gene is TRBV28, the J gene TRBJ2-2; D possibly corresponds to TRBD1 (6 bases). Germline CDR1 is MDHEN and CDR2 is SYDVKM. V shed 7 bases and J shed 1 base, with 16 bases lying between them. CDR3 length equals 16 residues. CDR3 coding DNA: TGTGCCAGCAAAGGGGGACATCAGAAGAACACCGGGGAGCTGTTTTTT. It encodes CASKGGHQKNTGELFF.

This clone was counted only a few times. CDR3: CASSSQGGSPLHF. The CDR3 region has the DNA TGTGCCAGTAGTTCCCAGGGAGGTTCACCCCTCCACTTT. The chain couples TRBV19 to TRBJ1-6; TRBD1 might be the D (5 bases). Trimming cost V 5 bases and J 9 bases, with 11 bases left between them. The CDR3 spans 13 residues. The germline V gene encodes CDR1 LNHDA and CDR2 SQIVND (reference sequence).

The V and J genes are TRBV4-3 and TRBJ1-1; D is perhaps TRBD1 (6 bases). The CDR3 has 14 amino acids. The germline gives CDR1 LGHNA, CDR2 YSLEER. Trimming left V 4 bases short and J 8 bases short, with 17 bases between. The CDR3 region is CASSPATGLGEAFF. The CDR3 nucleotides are TGCGCCAGCAGCCCGGCCACAGGGTTGGGGGAAGCTTTCTTT.

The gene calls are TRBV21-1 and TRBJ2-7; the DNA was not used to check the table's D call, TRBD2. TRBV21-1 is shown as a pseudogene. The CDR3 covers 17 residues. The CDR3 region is CASSIELIAYPSYEQYF. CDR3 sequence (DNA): TGTGCCAGCAGCATAGAACTGATAGCGTACCCCTCCTACGAGCAGTACTTC.

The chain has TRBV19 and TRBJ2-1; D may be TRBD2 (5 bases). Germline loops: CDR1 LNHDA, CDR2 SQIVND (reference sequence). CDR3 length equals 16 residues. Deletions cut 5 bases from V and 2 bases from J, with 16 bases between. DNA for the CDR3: TGTGCCAGTAGTGGCTTCGTAGCGAAAGCCTACAATGAGCAGTTCTTC. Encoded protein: CASSGFVAKAYNEQFF.

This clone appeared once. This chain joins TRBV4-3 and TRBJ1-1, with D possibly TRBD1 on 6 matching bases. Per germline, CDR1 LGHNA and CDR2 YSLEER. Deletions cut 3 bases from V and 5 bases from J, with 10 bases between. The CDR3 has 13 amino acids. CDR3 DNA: TGCGCCAGCAGCCAGAACGGACAGACTGAAGCTTTCTTT. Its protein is CASSQNGQTEAFF.

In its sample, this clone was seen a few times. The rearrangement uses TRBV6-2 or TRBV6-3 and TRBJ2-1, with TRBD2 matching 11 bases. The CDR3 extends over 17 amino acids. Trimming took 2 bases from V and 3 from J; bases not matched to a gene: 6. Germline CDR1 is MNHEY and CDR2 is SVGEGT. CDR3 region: CASSYPGTSGYYNEQFF. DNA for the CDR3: TGTGCCAGCAGTTACCCCGGGACTAGCGGATACTACAATGAGCAGTTCTTC.

The CDR3 sequence is CASSQAGIHTDTQYF. DNA of the CDR3: TGTGCCAGCAGCCAGGCAGGGATCCACACAGATACGCAGTATTTT. J is TRBJ2-3 and V is TRBV7-6, with a possible D match to TRBD1 (5 bases). Trimming left V 5 bases short and J 2 bases short, with 14 bases between. The V gene's germline CDR1 is SGHVS and CDR2 FNYEAQ. CDR3 size: 15 residues.

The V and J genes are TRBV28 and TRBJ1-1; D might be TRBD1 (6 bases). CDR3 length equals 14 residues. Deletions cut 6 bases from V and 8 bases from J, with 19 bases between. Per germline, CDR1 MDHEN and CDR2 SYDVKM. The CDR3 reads CASSFSGTSKEAFF. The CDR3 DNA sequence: TGTGCCAGCAGCTTTTCCGGGACATCAAAAGAAGCTTTCTTT.

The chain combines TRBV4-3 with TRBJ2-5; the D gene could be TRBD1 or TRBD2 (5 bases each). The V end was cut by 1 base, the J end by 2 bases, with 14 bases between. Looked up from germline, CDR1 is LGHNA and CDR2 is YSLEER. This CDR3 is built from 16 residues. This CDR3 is CASSQAPGTTQETQYF. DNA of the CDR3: TGCGCCAGCAGCCAAGCCCCCGGGACCACTCAAGAGACCCAGTACTTC.

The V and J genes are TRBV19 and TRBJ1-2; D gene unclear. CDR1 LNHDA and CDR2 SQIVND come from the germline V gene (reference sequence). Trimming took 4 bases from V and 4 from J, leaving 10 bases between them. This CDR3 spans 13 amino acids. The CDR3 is CASSRATAYGYTF. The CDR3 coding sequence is TGTGCCAGTAGTAGAGCAACCGCCTATGGCTACACCTTC.

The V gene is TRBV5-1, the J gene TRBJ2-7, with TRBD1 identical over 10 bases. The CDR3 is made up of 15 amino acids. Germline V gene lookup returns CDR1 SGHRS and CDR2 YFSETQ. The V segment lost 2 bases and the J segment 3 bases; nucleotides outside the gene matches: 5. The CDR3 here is CASSFSTGGIYEQYF. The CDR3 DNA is TGCGCCAGCAGCTTTTCGACAGGGGGCATCTACGAGCAGTACTTC. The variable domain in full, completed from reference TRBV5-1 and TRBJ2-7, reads KAGVTQTPRYLIKTRGQQVTLSCSPISGHRSVSWYQQTPGQGLQFLFEYFSETQRNKGNFPGRFSGRQFSNSRSEMNVSTLELGDSALYLCASSFSTGGIYEQYFGPGTRLTVT.

The CDR3 sequence: CAISEGGRMNEKLFF. CDR3 in DNA: TGTGCCATCAGTGAGGGGGGGCGGATGAATGAAAAACTGTTTTTT. The V call is TRBV10-3, the J call TRBJ1-4; D may be TRBD1 (6 bases). Germline assignment: CDR1 ENHRY and CDR2 SYGVKD. The CDR3 runs to 15 residues. V lost 2 bases, J lost 5 bases, and 12 bases lay in between.